The clone carrying this TCR beta chain appeared once. Its antigen is as yet unknown. The sample belongs to a study of cytomegalovirus exposure and HLA in healthy donors. Germline loops: CDR1 SGHDN, CDR2 FVKESK. The CDR3 totals 13 residues. Trimming shortened V by 0 bases and J by 7 bases, and 9 bases separated the two germline ends. The PCR employed 60 Vbeta primers together with 13 Jbeta primers. Assay used: immunoSEQ multiplex PCR; TCRdb lists only in-frame clones, some missing. The sample holds about 210,000 clones, around 78% seen once. Study results and limitations: One later analysis reportedly identified an Asian-associated ancestry cluster that showed fewer N-insertions than the approximately 710-donor mean. Being productive about 87% or about 30% of the time was typical of most TCR beta V segments in an earlier analysis.

This TCR derives from a boy aged 5-17 years in good health and CMV-seronegative. Source material: PBMCs. This rearrangement joins TRBV14 to TRBJ2-5; tentatively, D is TRBD2 (6 bases). In DNA, the CDR3 is TGTGCCAGCAGCCAAGATAGGGGAGGGACCCAGTACTTC. Translating gives CASSQDRGGTQYF.